This T cell receptor beta chain was sequenced during a study of PD-L1 blockade in urothelial cancer (dated by TCRdb to the late 2010s). For the wider study: Every patient began therapy at some point between 2013 and 2015 and was given atezolizumab 1,200 mg intravenously every 3 weeks. The study, an exploratory multi-omic analysis, examined somatic, immune and clinical correlates of response to PD-L1 blockade with atezolizumab in urothelial cancer. Pretreatment tumor samples, along with matched peripheral blood collected serially before and after atezolizumab treatment, underwent TCR sequencing. Blood samples yielded a median of about 150,000 T cells and more than 75,000 unique TCRs, with median clonality approximately 0.08. About nine tenths of the roughly 29 patients were identified as males with urothelial cancer of bladder origin, and a prior smoking history was reported by 18 of 29 patients. Some 29 patients had pretreatment blood TCR-seq, roughly 24 had at least one posttreatment blood collection, and roughly 24 had tumor TCR-seq. Patients had an ECOG performance status of 0 or 1 and had received between 0 and 3 prior chemotherapy regimens. Durable clinical benefit was defined as a progression-free survival longer than 6 months, and TCR features were additionally tested against progression-free survival and overall survival. Blood samples were analyzed at 3 weeks after treatment start (second dose) and at 6 weeks after treatment start. Several patients achieved durable clinical benefit and about 22 did not. Whole exome sequencing and RNA sequencing of pretreatment tumors were performed alongside TCR sequencing in the same patients.

Broader findings and caveats from the paper: A pretreatment peripheral blood TCR clonality below the median was linked to improved progression-free and overall survival. Because the sample size was small (n ≈ 30) and many of the analyses were exploratory, the results are meant to be hypothesis-generating. Patients with durable benefit showed greater expansion of tumor-associated TCR clones in peripheral blood 3 weeks after starting treatment (n ≈ 21, p = 0.022).

Worth noting for this clone: The specificity of this receptor is unknown. No per-base quality is available; no much larger clone lies one base away.

A total of 25 to 35 patients with locally advanced or metastatic urothelial carcinoma, treated at Memorial Sloan Kettering on a trial protocol, made up the cohort. Peripheral blood mononuclear cells were collected pretreatment and during treatment, with between 1 and 8 total time points obtained per patient. The Qiagen DNeasy Blood extraction kit was used to purify genomic DNA from total PBMCs and from tumor samples. PBMCs were collected pretreatment and during treatment, and were isolated and stored as previously described. CDR1 LNHDA and CDR2 SQIVND are derived from the germline V gene (reference sequence). V and J lose 3 bases and 4 bases, and a span of 10 bases separates them. The CDR3, from cysteine to phenylalanine, totals 13 residues. This entry keeps only the CDR3 DNA: 39 bases, framed from base 1. To estimate absolute template abundance from read counts, synthetic TCR analog templates were spiked into each PCR. The immunoSEQ assay used bias-controlled V and J gene primers to amplify TCRbeta CDR3 regions from genomic DNA. Sequencing of rearranged TCRbeta segments was performed at approximately 20X coverage. The authors processed their data as follows. Sequencing errors were corrected by clustering, and CDR3s were annotated against IMGT so that V, D and J genes could be assigned. Out-of-frame and stop-codon sequences were excluded, and only productive TCRbeta rearrangements were used in downstream analyses. To compute clonality, Shannon entropy was normalized by the log of the number of unique productive sequences and then subtracted from one. Fisher's exact test with Benjamini-Hochberg correction, using a cutoff of adjusted p below 0.01, was how clones that differed between time points or between blood and tumor were identified. TCRdb took this table from immuneACCESS and kept in-frame rearrangements with V and J called. Such tables lack part of the clones; where checked against another copy, unresolved V genes explain under half of the gap, and the rest is unexplained. For V, J and clone size, that table is used; D and trimming come from the DNA. The sample has 44,000 or so clones on record, more than 70% of them singletons. Roughly 3.6% of the sample rests with the top ten.

Material: PBMCs, obtained around atezolizumab (anti-PD-L1) treatment. The receptor comes from an older man with urothelial cancer. The chain couples TRBV19 to TRBJ2-7; possibly the D gene is TRBD2, per 6 matching bases. The bases are TGTGCCAGTAGTATGGAGGGCAGGTACGAGCAGTACTTC. The translation is CASSMEGRYEQYF.